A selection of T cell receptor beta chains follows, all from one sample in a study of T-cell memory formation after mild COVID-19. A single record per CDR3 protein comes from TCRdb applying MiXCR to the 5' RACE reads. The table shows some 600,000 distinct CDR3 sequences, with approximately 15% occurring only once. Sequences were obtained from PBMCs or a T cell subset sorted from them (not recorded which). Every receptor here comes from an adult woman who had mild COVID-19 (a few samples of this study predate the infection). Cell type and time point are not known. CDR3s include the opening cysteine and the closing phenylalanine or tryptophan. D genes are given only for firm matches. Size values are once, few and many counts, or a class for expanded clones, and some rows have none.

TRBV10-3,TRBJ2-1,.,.,CATTRSWEQFF,TGTGCCACCACTAGGAGTTGGGAGCAGTTCTTC
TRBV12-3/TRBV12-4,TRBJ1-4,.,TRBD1,CASSQTGTANEKLFF,TGTGCCAGCAGTCAGACCGGGACAGCTAATGAAAAACTGTTTTTT
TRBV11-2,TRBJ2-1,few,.,CASSIGGEWNEQFF,TGTGCCAGCAGTATAGGGGGGGAATGGAATGAGCAGTTCTTC
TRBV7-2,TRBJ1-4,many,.,CASSLAGEANEKLFF,TGTGCCAGCAGTCTAGCAGGGGAGGCTAATGAAAAACTGTTTTTT
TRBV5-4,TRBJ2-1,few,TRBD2,CASSLGNAGGPYNEQFF,TGTGCCAGCAGCTTGGGTAATGCGGGGGGTCCCTACAATGAGCAGTTCTTC
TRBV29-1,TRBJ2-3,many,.,CSVGSTDTQYF,TGCAGCGTCGGGAGCACAGATACGCAGTATTTT
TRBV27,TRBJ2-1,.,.,CASRPQRGPQGEQFF,TGTGCCAGCAGACCTCAGCGGGGCCCACAGGGTGAGCAGTTCTTC
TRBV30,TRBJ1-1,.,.,CAWSEAAQAAFF,TGTGCCTGGAGTGAGGCGGCCCAGGCAGCTTTCTTT
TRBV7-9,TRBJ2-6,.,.,CASSLQVSGANVLTF,TGTGCCAGCAGCCTACAGGTCTCTGGGGCCAACGTCCTGACTTTC
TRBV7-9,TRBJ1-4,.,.,CASSLYRGNEKLFF,TGTGCCAGCAGCTTATACCGGGGGAATGAAAAACTGTTTTTT
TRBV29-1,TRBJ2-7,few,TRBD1,CSVRTGSALGEQYF,TGCAGCGTAAGGACAGGGTCTGCTTTGGGAGAGCAGTACTTC
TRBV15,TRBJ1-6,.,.,CATSRDPQGGSPLHF,TGTGCCACCAGCAGAGATCCGCAGGGAGGTTCACCCCTCCACTTT
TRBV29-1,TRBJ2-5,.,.,CSVRAGIQETQYF,TGCAGCGTCCGCGCGGGGATCCAAGAGACCCAGTACTTC
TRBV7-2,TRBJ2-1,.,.,CASSVTAGVSYNEQFF,TGTGCCAGCAGTGTAACGGCAGGGGTTTCCTACAATGAGCAGTTCTTC